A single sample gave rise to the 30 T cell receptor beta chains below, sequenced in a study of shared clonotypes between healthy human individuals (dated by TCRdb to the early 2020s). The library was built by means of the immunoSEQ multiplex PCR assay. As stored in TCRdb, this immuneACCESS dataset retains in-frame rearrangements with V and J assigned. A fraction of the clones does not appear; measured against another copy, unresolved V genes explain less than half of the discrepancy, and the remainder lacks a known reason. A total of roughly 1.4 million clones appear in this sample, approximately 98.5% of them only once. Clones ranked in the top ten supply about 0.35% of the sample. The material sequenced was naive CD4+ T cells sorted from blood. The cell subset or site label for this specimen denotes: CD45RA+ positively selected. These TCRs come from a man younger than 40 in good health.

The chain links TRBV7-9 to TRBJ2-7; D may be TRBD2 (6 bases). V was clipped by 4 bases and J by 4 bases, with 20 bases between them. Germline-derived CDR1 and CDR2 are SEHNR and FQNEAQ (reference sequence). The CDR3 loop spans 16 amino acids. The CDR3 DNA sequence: TGTGCCAGCAGCTCAGACGCGGGACTCCTAGTTTACGAGCAGTACTTC. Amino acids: CASSSDAGLLVYEQYF.

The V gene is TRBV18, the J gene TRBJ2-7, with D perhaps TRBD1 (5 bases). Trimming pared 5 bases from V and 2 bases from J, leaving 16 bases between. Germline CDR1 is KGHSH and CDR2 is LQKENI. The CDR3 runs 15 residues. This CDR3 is CASSSDSPPPYEQYF. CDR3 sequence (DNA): TGTGCCAGCTCAAGTGACAGCCCTCCCCCCTACGAGCAGTACTTC.

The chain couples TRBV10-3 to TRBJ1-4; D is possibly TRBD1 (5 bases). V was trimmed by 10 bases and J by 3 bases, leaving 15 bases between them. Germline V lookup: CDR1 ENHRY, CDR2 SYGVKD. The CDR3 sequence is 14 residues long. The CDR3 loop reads CATRLGVANEKLFF. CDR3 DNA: TGTGCCACCCGCCTAGGGGTGGCTAATGAAAAACTGTTTTTT.

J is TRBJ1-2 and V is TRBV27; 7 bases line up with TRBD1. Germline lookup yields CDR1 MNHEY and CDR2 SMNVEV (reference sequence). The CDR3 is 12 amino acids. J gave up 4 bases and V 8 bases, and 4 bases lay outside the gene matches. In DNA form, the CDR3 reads TGTGCCAGCCTGGACAGGACCTATGGCTACACCTTC. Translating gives CASLDRTYGYTF.

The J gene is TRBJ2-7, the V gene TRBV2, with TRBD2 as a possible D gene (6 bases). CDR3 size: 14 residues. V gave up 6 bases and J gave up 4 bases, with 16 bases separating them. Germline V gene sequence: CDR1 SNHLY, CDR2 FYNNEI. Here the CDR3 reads CASSGRRALYEQYF. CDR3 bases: TGTGCCAGCAGCGGGAGACGGGCGCTTTACGAGCAGTACTTC.

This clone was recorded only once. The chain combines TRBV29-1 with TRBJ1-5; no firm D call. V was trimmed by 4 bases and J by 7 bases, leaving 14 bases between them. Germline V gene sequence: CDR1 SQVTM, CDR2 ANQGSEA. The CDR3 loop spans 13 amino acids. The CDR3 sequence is CSVAIGGGQPQHF. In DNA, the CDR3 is TGCAGCGTTGCTATTGGAGGAGGCCAGCCCCAGCATTTT.

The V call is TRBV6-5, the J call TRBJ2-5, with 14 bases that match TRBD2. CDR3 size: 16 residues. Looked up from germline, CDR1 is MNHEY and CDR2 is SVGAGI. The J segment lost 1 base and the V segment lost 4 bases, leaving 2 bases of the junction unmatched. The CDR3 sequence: CASSLTSGRVQETQYF. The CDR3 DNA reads TGTGCCAGCAGTTTGACTAGCGGGAGGGTCCAAGAGACCCAGTACTTC.

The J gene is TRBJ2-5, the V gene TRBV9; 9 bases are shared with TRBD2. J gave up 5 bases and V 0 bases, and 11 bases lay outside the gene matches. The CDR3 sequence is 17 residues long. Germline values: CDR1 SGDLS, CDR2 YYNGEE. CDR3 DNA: TGTGCCAGCAGCGTAGTATCCAGCGGGAGGATGGAGGAGACCCAGTACTTC. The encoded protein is CASSVVSSGRMEETQYF.

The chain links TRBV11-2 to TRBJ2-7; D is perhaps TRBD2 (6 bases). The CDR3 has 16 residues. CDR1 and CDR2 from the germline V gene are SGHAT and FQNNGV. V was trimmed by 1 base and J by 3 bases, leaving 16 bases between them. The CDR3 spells CASSLVVAGPYYEQYF. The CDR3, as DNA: TGTGCCAGCAGCTTAGTTGTGGCGGGACCATACTACGAGCAGTACTTC. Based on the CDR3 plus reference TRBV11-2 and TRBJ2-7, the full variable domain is EAGVAQSPRYKIIEKRQSVAFWCNPISGHATLYWYQQILGQGPKLLIQFQNNGVVDDSQLPKDRFSAERLKGVDSTLKIQPAKLEDSAVYLCASSLVVAGPYYEQYFGPGTRLTVT.

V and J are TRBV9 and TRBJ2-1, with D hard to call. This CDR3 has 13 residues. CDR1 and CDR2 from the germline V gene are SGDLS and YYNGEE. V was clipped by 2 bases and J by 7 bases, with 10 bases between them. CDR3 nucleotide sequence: TGTGCCAGCAGCGTTGGTCCACTTAATGAGCAGTTCTTC. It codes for CASSVGPLNEQFF.

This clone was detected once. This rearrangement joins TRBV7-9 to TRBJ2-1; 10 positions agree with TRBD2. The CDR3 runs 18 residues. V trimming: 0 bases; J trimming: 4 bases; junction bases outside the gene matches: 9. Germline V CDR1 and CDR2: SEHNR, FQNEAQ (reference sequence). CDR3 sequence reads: CASSLARRTSGTYNEQFF. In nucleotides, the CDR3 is TGTGCCAGCAGCTTAGCGAGGCGGACTAGCGGAACTTACAATGAGCAGTTCTTC. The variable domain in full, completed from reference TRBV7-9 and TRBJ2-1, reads DTGVSQNPRHKITKRGQNVTFRCDPISEHNRLYWYRQTLGQGPEFLTYFQNEAQLEKSRLLSDRFSAERPKGSFSTLEIQRTEQGDSAMYLCASSLARRTSGTYNEQFFGPGTRLTVL.

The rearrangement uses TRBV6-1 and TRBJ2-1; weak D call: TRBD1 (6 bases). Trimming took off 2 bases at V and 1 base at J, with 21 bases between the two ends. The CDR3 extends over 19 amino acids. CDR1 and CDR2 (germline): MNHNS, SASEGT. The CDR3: CASSETGRGFTSSYNEQFF. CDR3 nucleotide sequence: TGTGCCAGCAGTGAAACGGGCAGGGGCTTCACCTCATCCTACAATGAGCAGTTCTTC.

CDR3 sequence (DNA): TGCGCCAGCAGCTTGGCGGTCAGGGACACTGAAGCTTTCTTT. This gives the protein CASSLAVRDTEAFF. The J gene is TRBJ1-1, the V gene TRBV5-1, with D perhaps TRBD1 (5 bases). The germline CDR1 and CDR2 sequences are SGHRS and YFSETQ. This CDR3 comprises 14 residues. With 0 bases removed from V and 3 bases from J, the gap between germline ends came to 9 bases.

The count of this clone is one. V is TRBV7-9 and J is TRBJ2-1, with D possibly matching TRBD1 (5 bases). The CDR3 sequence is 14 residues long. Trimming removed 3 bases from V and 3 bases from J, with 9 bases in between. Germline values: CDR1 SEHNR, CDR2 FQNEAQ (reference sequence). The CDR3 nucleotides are TGTGCCAGCAGCTTTTCAGGACACTACAATGAGCAGTTCTTC. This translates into CASSFSGHYNEQFF.

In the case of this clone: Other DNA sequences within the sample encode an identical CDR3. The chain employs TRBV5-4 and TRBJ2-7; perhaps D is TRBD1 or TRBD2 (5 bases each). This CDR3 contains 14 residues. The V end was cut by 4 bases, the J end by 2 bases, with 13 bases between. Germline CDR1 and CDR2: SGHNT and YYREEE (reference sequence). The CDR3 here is CASSPGTSPYEQYF. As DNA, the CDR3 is TGTGCCAGCAGCCCCGGGACGAGTCCCTACGAGCAGTACTTC.

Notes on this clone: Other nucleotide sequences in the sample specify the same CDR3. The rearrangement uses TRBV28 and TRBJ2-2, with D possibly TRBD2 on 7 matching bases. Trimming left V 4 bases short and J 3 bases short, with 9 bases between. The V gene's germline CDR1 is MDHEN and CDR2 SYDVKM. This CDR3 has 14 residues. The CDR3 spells CASSSGGYTGELFF. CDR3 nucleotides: TGTGCCAGCAGTTCGGGGGGCTACACCGGGGAGCTGTTTTTT.

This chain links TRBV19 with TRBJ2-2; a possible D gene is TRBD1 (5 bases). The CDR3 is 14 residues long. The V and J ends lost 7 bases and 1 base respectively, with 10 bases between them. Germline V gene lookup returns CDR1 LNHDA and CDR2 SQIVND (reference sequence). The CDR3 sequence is CASKSGMNTGELFF. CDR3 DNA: TGTGCCAGTAAGTCAGGGATGAACACCGGGGAGCTGTTTTTT.

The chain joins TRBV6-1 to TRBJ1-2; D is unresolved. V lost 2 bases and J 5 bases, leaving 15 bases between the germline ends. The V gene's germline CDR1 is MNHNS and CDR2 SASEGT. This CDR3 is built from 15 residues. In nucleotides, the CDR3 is TGTGCCAGCAGTGAACTAATCCTGAAGGGTTATGGCTACACCTTC. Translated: CASSELILKGYGYTF.

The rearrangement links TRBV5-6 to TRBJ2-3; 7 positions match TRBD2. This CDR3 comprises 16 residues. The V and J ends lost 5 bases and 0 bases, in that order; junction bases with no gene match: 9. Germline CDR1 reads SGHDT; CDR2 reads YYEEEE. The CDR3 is CASSLPGRGSTDTQYF. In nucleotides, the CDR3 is TGTGCCAGCAGTCTCCCTGGGCGGGGGAGCACAGATACGCAGTATTTT. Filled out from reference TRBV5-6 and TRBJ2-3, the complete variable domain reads DAGVTQSPTHLIKTRGQQVTLRCSPKSGHDTVSWYQQALGQGPQFIFQYYEEEERQRGNFPDRFSGHQFPNYSSELNVNALLLGDSALYLCASSLPGRGSTDTQYFGPGTRLTVL.

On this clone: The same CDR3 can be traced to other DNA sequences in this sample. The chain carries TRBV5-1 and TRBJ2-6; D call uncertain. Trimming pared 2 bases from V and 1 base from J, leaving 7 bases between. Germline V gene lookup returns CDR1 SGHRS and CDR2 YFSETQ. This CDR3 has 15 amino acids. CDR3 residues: CASSLEGSGANVLTF. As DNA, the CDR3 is TGCGCCAGCAGCTTAGAAGGGTCTGGGGCCAACGTCCTGACTTTC.

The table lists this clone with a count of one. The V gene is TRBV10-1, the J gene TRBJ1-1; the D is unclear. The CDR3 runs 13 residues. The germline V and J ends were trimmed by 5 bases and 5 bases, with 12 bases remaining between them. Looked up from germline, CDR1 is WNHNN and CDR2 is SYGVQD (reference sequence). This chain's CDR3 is CASSSRPGTEAFF. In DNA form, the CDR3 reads TGCGCCAGCAGTTCCCGGCCCGGGACTGAAGCTTTCTTT.

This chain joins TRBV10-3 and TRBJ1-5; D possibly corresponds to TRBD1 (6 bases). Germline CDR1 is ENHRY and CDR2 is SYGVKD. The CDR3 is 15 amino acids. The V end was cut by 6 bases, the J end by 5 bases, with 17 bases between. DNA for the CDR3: TGTGCCATCAGCCGAGGGGGGACCAGAGATCAGCCCCAGCATTTT. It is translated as CAISRGGTRDQPQHF.

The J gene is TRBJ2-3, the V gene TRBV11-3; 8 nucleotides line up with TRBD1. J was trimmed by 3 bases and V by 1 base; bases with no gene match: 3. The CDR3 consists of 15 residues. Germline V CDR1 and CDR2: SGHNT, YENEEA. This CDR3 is CASSLGQGLTDTQYF. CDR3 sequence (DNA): TGTGCCAGCAGCTTAGGACAGGGGTTAACAGATACGCAGTATTTT.

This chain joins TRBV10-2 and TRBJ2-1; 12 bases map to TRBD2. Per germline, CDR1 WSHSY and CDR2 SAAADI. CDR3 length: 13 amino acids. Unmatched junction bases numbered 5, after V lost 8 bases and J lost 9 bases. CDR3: CASYLAGGSEQFF. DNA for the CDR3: TGCGCCAGCTACCTAGCGGGAGGGAGTGAGCAGTTCTTC.

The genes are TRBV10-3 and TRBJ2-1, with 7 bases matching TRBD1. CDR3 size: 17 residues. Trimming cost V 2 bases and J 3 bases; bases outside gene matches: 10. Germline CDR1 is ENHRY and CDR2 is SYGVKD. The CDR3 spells CAISEVGAGGHYNEQFF. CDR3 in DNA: TGTGCCATCAGTGAGGTCGGGGCAGGGGGACACTACAATGAGCAGTTCTTC.

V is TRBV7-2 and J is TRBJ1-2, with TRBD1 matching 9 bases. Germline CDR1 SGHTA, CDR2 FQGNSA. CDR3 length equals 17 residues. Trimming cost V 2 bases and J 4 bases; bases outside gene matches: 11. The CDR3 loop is CASSLRRWDRAPYGYTF. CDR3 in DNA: TGTGCCAGCAGCTTAAGAAGATGGGACAGGGCCCCCTATGGCTACACCTTC.

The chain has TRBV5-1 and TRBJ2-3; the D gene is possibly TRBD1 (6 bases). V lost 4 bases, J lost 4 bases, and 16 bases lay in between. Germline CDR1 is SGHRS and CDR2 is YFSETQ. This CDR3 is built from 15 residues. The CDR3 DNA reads TGCGCCAGCAGCCCGGGCGTCAGGGGAGCAGATACGCAGTATTTT. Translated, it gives CASSPGVRGADTQYF.

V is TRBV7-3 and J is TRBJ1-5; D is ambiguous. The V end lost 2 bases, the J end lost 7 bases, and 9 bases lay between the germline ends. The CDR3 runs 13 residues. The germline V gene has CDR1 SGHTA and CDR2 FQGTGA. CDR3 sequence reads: CASSLDGSQPQHF. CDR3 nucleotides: TGTGCCAGCAGCTTAGACGGCAGCCAGCCCCAGCATTTT. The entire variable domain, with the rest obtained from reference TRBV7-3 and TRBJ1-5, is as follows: GAGVSQTPSNKVTEKGKYVELRCDPISGHTALYWYRQSLGQGPEFLIYFQGTGAADDSGLPNDRFFAVRPEGSVSTLKIQRTERGDSAVYLCASSLDGSQPQHFGDGTRLSIL.

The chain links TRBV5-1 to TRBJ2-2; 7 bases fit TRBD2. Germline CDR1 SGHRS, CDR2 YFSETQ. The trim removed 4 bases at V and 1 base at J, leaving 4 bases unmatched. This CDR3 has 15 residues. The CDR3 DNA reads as TGCGCCAGCAGCAGACCTAGCGGGAACACCGGGGAGCTGTTTTTT. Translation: CASSRPSGNTGELFF.

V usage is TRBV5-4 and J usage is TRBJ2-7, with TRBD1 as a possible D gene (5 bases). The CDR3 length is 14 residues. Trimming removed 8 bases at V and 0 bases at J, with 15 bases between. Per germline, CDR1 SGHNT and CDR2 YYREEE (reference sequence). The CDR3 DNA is TGTGCCAGAAGCCCTCGCGGACACTCCTACGAGCAGTACTTC. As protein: CARSPRGHSYEQYF.